One sample yielded the 27 T cell receptor beta chains listed below, sequenced in a study of blood T cell repertoires in COVID-19. Using immunoSEQ multiplex PCR, the repertoire was profiled, and TCRdb retains in-frame clones only, with some absent. The sample lists tens of thousands of clones; 70% to 90% were seen once. Sequencing used peripheral blood. Receptors originate from a man in his 70s with acute or convalescent COVID-19.

The chain employs TRBV7-9 and TRBJ1-6, with D perhaps matching TRBD1 (5 bases). Germline CDR1 and CDR2: SEHNR and FQNEAQ (reference sequence). V shed 2 bases and J shed 9 bases, with 5 bases lying between them. CDR3 length: 12 residues. CDR3 nucleotide sequence: TGTGCCAGCAGCTTAAGGGGTTCACCCCTCCACTTT. Translation: CASSLRGSPLHF.

The chain joins TRBV18 to TRBJ1-1; D not resolved. Germline assignment: CDR1 KGHSH and CDR2 LQKENI. V lost 1 base and J 1 base, leaving 10 bases between the germline ends. This CDR3 contains 15 residues. The CDR3, as DNA: TGTGCCAGCTCACCACTAGCCAGTGAGAACACTGAAGCTTTCTTT. Translated, it gives CASSPLASENTEAFF.

The J gene is TRBJ2-7, the V gene TRBV5-4; 8 positions agree with TRBD1. Germline CDR1 and CDR2: SGHNT and YYREEE (reference sequence). Trimming took 4 bases from V and 0 from J; bases not matched to a gene: 6. The CDR3 length is 15 residues. CDR3 in amino acids: CASSPTGTGSYEQYF. Here the CDR3 DNA reads TGTGCCAGCAGCCCGACCGGGACAGGCTCCTACGAGCAGTACTTC.

The chain has TRBV30 and TRBJ1-4, with 9 bases identical to TRBD1. V trimming: 2 bases; J trimming: 14 bases; junction bases outside the gene matches: 3. The germline V gene encodes CDR1 GTSNPN and CDR2 SVGIG (reference sequence). CDR3 size: 11 residues. The chain's CDR3 is CAWSTGTGLFF. CDR3 in DNA: TGTGCCTGGAGTACTGGGACAGGGCTGTTTTTT.

This chain links TRBV28 with TRBJ1-5, with TRBD1 matching 7 bases. V was clipped by 7 bases and J by 4 bases; unmatched bases: 10. Germline V gives CDR1 MDHEN, CDR2 SYDVKM. This CDR3 region has 15 residues. The CDR3 here is CASTTAGTVNQPQHF. CDR3 DNA: TGTGCCAGCACTACCGCCGGGACAGTAAATCAGCCCCAGCATTTT.

The chain uses TRBV7-9 and TRBJ2-3, with D maybe TRBD2 (7 bases). V was pared by 0 bases and J by 1 base, with 11 bases between. Per germline, CDR1 SEHNR and CDR2 FQNEAQ (reference sequence). This CDR3 spans 16 amino acids. CDR3: CASSLAEGGGTDTQYF. The CDR3 nucleotides are TGTGCCAGCAGCTTAGCGGAGGGGGGGGGCACAGATACGCAGTATTTT.

The rearrangement joins TRBV5-1 to TRBJ1-3; D possibly corresponds to TRBD1 (6 bases). This CDR3 has 14 residues. From germline, CDR1 is SGHRS and CDR2 YFSETQ. V shed 3 bases and J shed 3 bases, with 10 bases lying between them. The CDR3 is CASSWGTSGNTIYF. The DNA of the CDR3 is TGCGCCAGCAGCTGGGGGACAAGTGGAAACACCATATATTTT.

The genes are TRBV28 and TRBJ1-4; tentatively, D is TRBD1 (6 bases). The CDR3 contains 12 residues. V gave up 5 bases and J gave up 8 bases, with 9 bases separating them. The germline V gene encodes CDR1 MDHEN and CDR2 SYDVKM. This CDR3 is CASSTGQEKLFF. In DNA, the CDR3 is TGTGCCAGCAGTACCGGACAGGAAAAACTGTTTTTT.

The rearrangement links TRBV7-2 to TRBJ2-2; unclear D gene. V was clipped by 1 base and J by 2 bases, with 5 bases between them. Germline CDR1 reads SGHTA; CDR2 reads FQGNSA. There are 14 residues in the CDR3. The CDR3, as DNA: TGTGCCAGCAGCTTAGACAGTAACACCGGGGAGCTGTTTTTT. Its translation is CASSLDSNTGELFF.

V and J are TRBV29-1 and TRBJ1-6, with TRBD1 identical over 8 bases. The CDR3 is made up of 15 amino acids. The V segment lost 5 bases and the J segment 5 bases; nucleotides outside the gene matches: 8. Germline CDR1 and CDR2: SQVTM and ANQGSEA. The CDR3, as DNA: TGCAGCGTTTCGACAGGGACAGGAGATAATTCACCCCTCCACTTT. Protein: CSVSTGTGDNSPLHF. The entire variable domain, with the rest obtained from reference TRBV29-1 and TRBJ1-6, is as follows: SAVISQKPSRDICQRGTSLTIQCQVDSQVTMMFWYRQQPGQSLTLIATANQGSEATYESGFVIDKFPISRPNLTFSTLTVSNMSPEDSSIYLCSVSTGTGDNSPLHFGNGTRLTVT.

The chain links TRBV18 to TRBJ2-5; D call uncertain. In germline, CDR1 is KGHSH, CDR2 LQKENI. This CDR3 is built from 13 residues. V lost 3 bases, J lost 4 bases, and 9 bases lay in between. In DNA form, the CDR3 reads TGTGCCAGCTCACCGCACTCTGGAGAGACCCAGTACTTC. Protein product: CASSPHSGETQYF. The full variable domain, completed using reference TRBV18 and TRBJ2-5, is NAGVMQNPRHLVRRRGQEARLRCSPMKGHSHVYWYRQLPEEGLKFMVYLQKENIIDESGMPKERFSAEFPKEGPSILRIQQVVRGDSAAYFCASSPHSGETQYFGPGTRLLVL.

The chain carries TRBV5-1 and TRBJ2-1; 13 nucleotides agree with TRBD2. With V trimmed by 3 bases and J by 0 bases, 9 bases remained unmatched. Germline loops: CDR1 SGHRS, CDR2 YFSETQ. The CDR3 covers 19 residues. This chain's CDR3 is CASSWGLAGSLSSYNEQFF. The CDR3 DNA reads TGCGCCAGCAGCTGGGGACTAGCGGGGTCCCTAAGCTCCTACAATGAGCAGTTCTTC. Variable domain in full (rest from reference TRBV5-1 and TRBJ2-1): KAGVTQTPRYLIKTRGQQVTLSCSPISGHRSVSWYQQTPGQGLQFLFEYFSETQRNKGNFPGRFSGRQFSNSRSEMNVSTLELGDSALYLCASSWGLAGSLSSYNEQFFGPGTRLTVL.

The chain joins TRBV30 to TRBJ2-5, with 10 bases that match TRBD2. Germline values: CDR1 GTSNPN, CDR2 SVGIG (reference sequence). This CDR3 spans 15 amino acids. V trimming: 4 bases; J trimming: 5 bases; junction bases outside the gene matches: 10. CDR3 region: CAWKRGGIGRETQYF. The CDR3 DNA sequence: TGTGCCTGGAAGCGGGGGGGCATTGGGAGGGAGACCCAGTACTTC.

The count of this clone is one. The chain combines TRBV18 with TRBJ2-2; TRBD1 might be the D (6 bases). The germline V and J ends were trimmed by 5 bases and 4 bases, with 17 bases remaining between them. The germline CDR1 and CDR2 sequences are KGHSH and LQKENI. CDR3 length: 16 amino acids. The CDR3 here is CASSDPQGPFTGELFF. DNA for the CDR3: TGTGCCAGCTCAGACCCCCAGGGGCCGTTCACCGGGGAGCTGTTTTTT.

This clone was recorded once. V gene TRBV13 combines with J gene TRBJ2-7, with a weak D call TRBD2 (6 bases). The CDR3 consists of 14 residues. V was cut by 0 bases and J by 4 bases, with 10 bases left in between. The germline V gene encodes CDR1 PRHDT and CDR2 FYEKMQ (reference sequence). This chain's CDR3 is CASSLGMRGYEQYF. The CDR3 DNA follows: TGTGCCAGCAGCTTAGGGATGCGGGGATACGAGCAGTACTTC.

The V gene is TRBV27, the J gene TRBJ2-1, with a weak D call TRBD2 (7 bases). Germline lookup yields CDR1 MNHEY and CDR2 SMNVEV (reference sequence). This CDR3 is 20 amino acids long. Trimming removed 2 bases at V and 2 bases at J, with 25 bases between. In DNA, the CDR3 is TGTGCCAGCAGTTTAAGGGCCCCATGGGGGGGCGTCGGAGCCTACAATGAGCAGTTCTTC. It is translated as CASSLRAPWGGVGAYNEQFF.

The chain employs TRBV10-3 and TRBJ2-3; D is undetermined. CDR3 length: 15 amino acids. The germline V gene has CDR1 ENHRY and CDR2 SYGVKD. V shed 4 bases and J shed 0 bases, with 11 bases lying between them. CDR3 sequence: CAISVKRSSTDTQYF. The CDR3 DNA is TGTGCCATCAGTGTAAAGCGCTCTAGCACAGATACGCAGTATTTT.

CDR3 residues: CASIQWSSYNSPLHF. DNA for the CDR3: TGTGCCAGCATCCAGTGGAGCTCCTATAATTCACCCCTCCACTTT. This chain joins TRBV6-6 and TRBJ1-6, with D hard to call. The germline CDR1 and CDR2 sequences are MNHNY and SVGAGI (reference sequence). Trimming pared 7 bases from V and 0 bases from J, leaving 10 bases between. The CDR3 runs 15 residues.

The chain uses TRBV10-3 and TRBJ2-1; D perhaps matches TRBD1 (6 bases). This CDR3 region has 14 residues. V lost 0 bases, J lost 5 bases, and 8 bases lay in between. Germline CDR1 ENHRY, CDR2 SYGVKD. The CDR3 DNA follows: TGTGCCATCAGTGAGTCGACAGGTCACAATGAGCAGTTCTTC. Its protein is CAISESTGHNEQFF.

The chain uses TRBV19 and TRBJ2-7; 13 bases are shared with TRBD2. V shed 3 bases and J 4 bases; nucleotides not matched to a gene: 9. The CDR3 has 17 residues. The V gene's germline CDR1 is LNHDA and CDR2 SQIVND (reference sequence). The CDR3 region is CASSMGTSGARGYEQYF. In nucleotides, the CDR3 is TGTGCCAGTAGTATGGGGACTAGCGGGGCCCGGGGGTACGAGCAGTACTTC.

The chain is built from TRBV30 and TRBJ2-5; TRBD1 might be the D (6 bases). The germline V and J ends were trimmed by 2 bases and 2 bases, with 12 bases remaining between them. Per the germline V gene, CDR1 is GTSNPN and CDR2 is SVGIG (reference sequence). The CDR3 has 14 amino acids. As DNA, the CDR3 is TGTGCCTGGAGTTCCCGAGACAGGCAAGAGACCCAGTACTTC. It specifies CAWSSRDRQETQYF.

This chain links TRBV4-3 with TRBJ2-7; 10 bases match TRBD2. Germline-derived CDR1 and CDR2 are LGHNA and YSLEER. CDR3 size: 15 residues. After removal of 3 bases from V and 4 bases from J, the junction contained 6 bases not matched to a gene. DNA for the CDR3: TGCGCCAGCAGCCAGCGAGCGGGGGGGCCGTACGAGCAGTACTTC. Amino acids: CASSQRAGGPYEQYF.

V and J are TRBV6-5 and TRBJ1-2; possibly TRBD1 for D (5 bases). Trimming stripped 6 bases from V and 10 bases from J, with 21 bases between. Germline CDR1 reads MNHEY; CDR2 reads SVGAGI. The CDR3 is 14 amino acids. The CDR3 is CASRTSRGRVDYTF. For the CDR3, the DNA is TGTGCCAGCAGAACGAGTAGGGGCAGAGTAGACTACACCTTC.

The rearrangement joins TRBV28 to TRBJ1-6; perhaps TRBD1 as D (5 bases). From germline, CDR1 is MDHEN and CDR2 SYDVKM. With 3 bases removed from V and 13 bases from J, the gap between germline ends came to 13 bases. The CDR3 totals 13 residues. CDR3 amino acids: CASSLGQGGPLHF. The CDR3 region has the DNA TGTGCCAGCAGTTTGGGCCAGGGTGGGCCCCTCCACTTT.

The chain combines TRBV7-2 with TRBJ1-1, with a weak D call TRBD1 (6 bases). The V end lost 7 bases, the J end lost 0 bases, and 12 bases lay between the germline ends. Germline-derived CDR1 and CDR2 are SGHTA and FQGNSA. CDR3 length: 14 residues. For the CDR3, the DNA is TGTGCCAGCAACTCGGGACACCTGAACACTGAAGCTTTCTTT. This gives the protein CASNSGHLNTEAFF.

The chain links TRBV5-1 to TRBJ1-2; D perhaps matches TRBD1 (6 bases). Between the trimmed V and J ends, which lost 4 bases and 7 bases, there was a span of 17 bases. CDR1 SGHRS and CDR2 YFSETQ come from the germline V gene. The CDR3 totals 14 residues. CDR3 residues: CASSPRRGASGYTF. Here the CDR3 DNA reads TGCGCCAGCAGCCCCCGCCGGGGGGCGTCTGGCTACACCTTC.

The rearrangement joins TRBV29-1 to TRBJ2-7, with 12 nucleotides matching TRBD2. CDR3 length: 15 residues. CDR1 is SQVTM and CDR2 is ANQGSEA in the germline V gene. The ends lost 3 bases at V and 3 bases at J; junction bases unmatched: 6. CDR3 in amino acids: CSVESLAGGFYEQYF. The DNA of the CDR3 is TGCAGCGTTGAGTCACTAGCGGGGGGTTTCTACGAGCAGTACTTC.